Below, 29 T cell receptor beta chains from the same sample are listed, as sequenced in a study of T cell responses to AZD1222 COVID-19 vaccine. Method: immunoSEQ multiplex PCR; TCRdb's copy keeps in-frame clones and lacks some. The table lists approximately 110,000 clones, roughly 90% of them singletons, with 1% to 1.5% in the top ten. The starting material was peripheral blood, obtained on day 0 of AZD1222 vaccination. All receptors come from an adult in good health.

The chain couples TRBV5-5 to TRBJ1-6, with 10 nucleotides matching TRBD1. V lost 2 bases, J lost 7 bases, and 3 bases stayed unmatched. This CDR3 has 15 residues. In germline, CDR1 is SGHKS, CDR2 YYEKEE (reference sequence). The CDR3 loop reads CASSFGDRGNSPLHF. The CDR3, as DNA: TGTGCCAGCAGCTTTGGGGACAGGGGAAATTCACCCCTCCACTTT.

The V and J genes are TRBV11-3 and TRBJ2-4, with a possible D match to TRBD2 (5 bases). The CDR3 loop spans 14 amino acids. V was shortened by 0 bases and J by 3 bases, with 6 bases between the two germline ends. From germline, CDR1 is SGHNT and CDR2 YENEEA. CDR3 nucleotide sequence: TGTGCCAGCAGCTTAGAAAGCGGCAAAAACATTCAGTACTTC. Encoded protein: CASSLESGKNIQYF.

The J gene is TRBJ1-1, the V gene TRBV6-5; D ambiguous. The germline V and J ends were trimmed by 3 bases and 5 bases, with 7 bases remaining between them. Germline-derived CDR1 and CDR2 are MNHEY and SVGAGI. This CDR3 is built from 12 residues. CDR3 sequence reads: CASSYRATEAFF. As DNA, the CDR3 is TGTGCCAGCAGTTATAGGGCGACTGAAGCTTTCTTT.

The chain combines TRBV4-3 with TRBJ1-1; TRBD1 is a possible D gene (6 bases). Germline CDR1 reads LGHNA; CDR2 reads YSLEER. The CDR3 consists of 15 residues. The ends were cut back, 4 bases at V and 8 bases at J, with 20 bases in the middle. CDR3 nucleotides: TGCGCCAGCAGCCTGTCGTGGGGGCCCCCCCAGGAAGCTTTCTTT. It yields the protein CASSLSWGPPQEAFF.

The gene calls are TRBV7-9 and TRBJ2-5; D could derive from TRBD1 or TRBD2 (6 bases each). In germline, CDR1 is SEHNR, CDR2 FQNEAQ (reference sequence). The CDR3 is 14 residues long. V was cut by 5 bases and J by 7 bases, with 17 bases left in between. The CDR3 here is CASSLLRTAGTQYF. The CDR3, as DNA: TGTGCCAGCAGCCTCCTTAGGACAGCGGGGACCCAGTACTTC.

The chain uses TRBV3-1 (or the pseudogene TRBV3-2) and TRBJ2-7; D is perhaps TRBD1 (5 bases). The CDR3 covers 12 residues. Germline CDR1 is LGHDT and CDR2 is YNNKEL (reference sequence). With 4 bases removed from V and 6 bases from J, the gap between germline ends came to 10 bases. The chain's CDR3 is CASSRGRAEQYF. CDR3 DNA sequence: TGTGCCAGCAGCCGGGGCAGGGCCGAGCAGTACTTC.

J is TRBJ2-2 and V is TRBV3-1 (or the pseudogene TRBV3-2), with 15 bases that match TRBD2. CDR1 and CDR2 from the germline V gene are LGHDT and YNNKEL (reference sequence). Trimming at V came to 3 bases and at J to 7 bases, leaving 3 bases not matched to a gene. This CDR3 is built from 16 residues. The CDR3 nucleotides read TGTGCCAGCAGCCAGAGGACTAGCGGGGGGGTCGGGGAGCTGTTTTTT. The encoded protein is CASSQRTSGGVGELFF.

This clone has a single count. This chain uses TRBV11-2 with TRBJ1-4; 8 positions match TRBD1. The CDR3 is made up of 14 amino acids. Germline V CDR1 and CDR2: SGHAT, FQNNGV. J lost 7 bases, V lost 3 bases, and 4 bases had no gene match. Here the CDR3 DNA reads TGTGCCAGCAGCTTCAGGGGGCAGGGTGAAAAACTGTTTTTT. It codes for CASSFRGQGEKLFF.

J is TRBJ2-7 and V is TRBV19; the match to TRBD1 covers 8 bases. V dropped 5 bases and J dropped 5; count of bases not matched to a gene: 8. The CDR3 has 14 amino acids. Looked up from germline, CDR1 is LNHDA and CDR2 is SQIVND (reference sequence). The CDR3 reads CASSVTGVFHEQYF. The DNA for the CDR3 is TGTGCCAGTAGTGTGACAGGGGTGTTCCACGAGCAGTACTTC.

This chain's CDR3 is CASTGREAPSYEQYF. CDR3 sequence (DNA): TGTGCCAGCACCGGAAGGGAGGCCCCTTCCTACGAGCAGTACTTC. The genes are TRBV28 and TRBJ2-7, with a weak D call TRBD2 (6 bases). Germline loops: CDR1 MDHEN, CDR2 SYDVKM. V lost 7 bases and J 1 base, leaving 17 bases between the germline ends. The CDR3 sequence is 15 residues long.

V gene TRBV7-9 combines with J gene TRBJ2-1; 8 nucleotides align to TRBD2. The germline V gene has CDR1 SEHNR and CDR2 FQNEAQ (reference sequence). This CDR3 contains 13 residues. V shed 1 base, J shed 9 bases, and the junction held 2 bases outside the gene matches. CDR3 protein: CASSLGTSTEQFF. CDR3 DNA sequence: TGTGCCAGCAGCTTAGGGACTAGCACTGAGCAGTTCTTC. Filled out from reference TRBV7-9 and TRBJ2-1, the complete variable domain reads DTGVSQNPRHKITKRGQNVTFRCDPISEHNRLYWYRQTLGQGPEFLTYFQNEAQLEKSRLLSDRFSAERPKGSFSTLEIQRTEQGDSAMYLCASSLGTSTEQFFGPGTRLTVL.

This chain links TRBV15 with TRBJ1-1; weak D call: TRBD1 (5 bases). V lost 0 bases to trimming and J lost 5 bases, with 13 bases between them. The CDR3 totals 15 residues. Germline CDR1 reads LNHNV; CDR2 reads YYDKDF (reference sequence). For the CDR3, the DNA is TGTGCCACCAGCAGAGATCGGAGGGGTTATACTGAAGCTTTCTTT. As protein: CATSRDRRGYTEAFF.

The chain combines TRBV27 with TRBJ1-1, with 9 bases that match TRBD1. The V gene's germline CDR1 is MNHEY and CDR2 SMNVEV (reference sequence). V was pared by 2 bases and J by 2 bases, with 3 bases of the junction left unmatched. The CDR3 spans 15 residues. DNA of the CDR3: TGTGCCAGCAGTTTAAAAACAGGGGGCAACACTGAAGCTTTCTTT. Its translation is CASSLKTGGNTEAFF.

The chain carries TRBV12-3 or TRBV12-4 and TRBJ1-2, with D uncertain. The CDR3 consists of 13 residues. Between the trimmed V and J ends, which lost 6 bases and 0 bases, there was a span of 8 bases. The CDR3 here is CASSADTNYGYTF. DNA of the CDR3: TGTGCCAGCAGCGCGGATACTAACTATGGCTACACCTTC.

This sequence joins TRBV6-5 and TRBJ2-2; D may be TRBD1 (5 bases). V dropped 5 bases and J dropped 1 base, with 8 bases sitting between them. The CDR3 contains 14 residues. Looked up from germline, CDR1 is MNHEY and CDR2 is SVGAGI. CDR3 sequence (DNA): TGTGCCAGCAGTAACGACAGGAACACCGGGGAGCTGTTTTTT. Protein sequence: CASSNDRNTGELFF.

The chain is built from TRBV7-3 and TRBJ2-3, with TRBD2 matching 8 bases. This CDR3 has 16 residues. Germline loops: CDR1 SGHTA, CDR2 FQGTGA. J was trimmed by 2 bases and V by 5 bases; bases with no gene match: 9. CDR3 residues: CASSPVPGGFTDTQYF. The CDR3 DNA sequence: TGTGCCAGCAGCCCCGTCCCGGGAGGGTTCACAGATACGCAGTATTTT.

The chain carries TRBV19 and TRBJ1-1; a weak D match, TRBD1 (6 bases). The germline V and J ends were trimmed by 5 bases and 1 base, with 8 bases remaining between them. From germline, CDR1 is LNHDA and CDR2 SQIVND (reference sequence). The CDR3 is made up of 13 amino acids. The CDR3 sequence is CASSEGENTEAFF. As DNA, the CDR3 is TGTGCCAGTAGTGAGGGGGAGAACACTGAAGCTTTCTTT.

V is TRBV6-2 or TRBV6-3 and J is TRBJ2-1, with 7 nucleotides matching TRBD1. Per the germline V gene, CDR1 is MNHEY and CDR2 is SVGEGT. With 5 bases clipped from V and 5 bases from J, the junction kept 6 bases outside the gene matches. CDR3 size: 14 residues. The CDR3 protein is CASSPRDSHNEQFF. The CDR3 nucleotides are TGTGCCAGCAGTCCCCGGGACAGTCACAATGAGCAGTTCTTC.

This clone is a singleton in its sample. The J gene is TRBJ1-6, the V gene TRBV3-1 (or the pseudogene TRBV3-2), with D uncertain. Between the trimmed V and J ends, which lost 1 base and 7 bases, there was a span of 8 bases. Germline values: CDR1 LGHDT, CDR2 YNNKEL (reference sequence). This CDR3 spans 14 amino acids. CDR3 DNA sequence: TGTGCCAGCAGCCAAGGGACCATCAATTCACCCCTCCACTTT. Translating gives CASSQGTINSPLHF.

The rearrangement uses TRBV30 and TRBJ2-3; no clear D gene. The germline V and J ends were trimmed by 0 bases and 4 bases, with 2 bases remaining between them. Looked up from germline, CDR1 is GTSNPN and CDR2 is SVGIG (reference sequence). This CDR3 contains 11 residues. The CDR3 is CAWSVPDTQYF. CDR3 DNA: TGTGCCTGGAGTGTACCAGATACGCAGTATTTT.

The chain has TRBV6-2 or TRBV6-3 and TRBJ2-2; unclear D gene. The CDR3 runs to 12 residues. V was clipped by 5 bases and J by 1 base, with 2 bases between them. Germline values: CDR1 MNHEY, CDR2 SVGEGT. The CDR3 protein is CASSQNTGELFF. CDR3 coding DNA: TGTGCCAGCAGTCAGAACACCGGGGAGCTGTTTTTT.

The CDR3 coding sequence is TGTGCCAGCACCCATGGGGGAGGGGCCCAAGAGACCCAGTACTTC. Protein sequence: CASTHGGGAQETQYF. V and J are TRBV9 and TRBJ2-5; 7 nucleotides agree with TRBD2. V shed 6 bases, J shed 1 base, and the junction held 9 bases outside the gene matches. The CDR3 is 15 amino acids. Per the germline V gene, CDR1 is SGDLS and CDR2 is YYNGEE. Full variable domain (remainder filled in from reference TRBV9 and TRBJ2-5): DSGVTQTPKHLITATGQRVTLRCSPRSGDLSVYWYQQSLDQGLQFLIQYYNGEERAKGNILERFSAQQFPDLHSELNLSSLELGDSALYFCASTHGGGAQETQYFGPGTRLLVL.

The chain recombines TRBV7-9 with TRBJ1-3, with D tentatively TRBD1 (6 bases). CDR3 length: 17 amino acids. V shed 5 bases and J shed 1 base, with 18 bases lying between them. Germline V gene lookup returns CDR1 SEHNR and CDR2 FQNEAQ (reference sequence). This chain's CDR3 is CASSPPWTVRSGNTIYF. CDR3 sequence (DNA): TGTGCCAGCAGCCCACCGTGGACAGTTAGATCTGGAAACACCATATATTTT.

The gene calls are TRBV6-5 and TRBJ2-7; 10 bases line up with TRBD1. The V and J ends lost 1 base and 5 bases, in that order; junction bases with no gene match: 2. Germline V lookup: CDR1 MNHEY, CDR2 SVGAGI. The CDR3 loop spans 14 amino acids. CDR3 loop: CASSYWDRGHEQYF. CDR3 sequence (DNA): TGTGCCAGCAGTTACTGGGACAGGGGCCACGAGCAGTACTTC.

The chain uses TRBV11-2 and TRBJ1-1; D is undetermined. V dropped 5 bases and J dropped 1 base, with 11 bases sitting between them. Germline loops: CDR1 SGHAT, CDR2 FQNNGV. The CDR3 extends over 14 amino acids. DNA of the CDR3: TGTGCCAGCAGCATAAGGGCCACGAACACTGAAGCTTTCTTT. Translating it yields CASSIRATNTEAFF. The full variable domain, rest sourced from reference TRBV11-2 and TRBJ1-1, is EAGVAQSPRYKIIEKRQSVAFWCNPISGHATLYWYQQILGQGPKLLIQFQNNGVVDDSQLPKDRFSAERLKGVDSTLKIQPAKLEDSAVYLCASSIRATNTEAFFGQGTRLTVV.

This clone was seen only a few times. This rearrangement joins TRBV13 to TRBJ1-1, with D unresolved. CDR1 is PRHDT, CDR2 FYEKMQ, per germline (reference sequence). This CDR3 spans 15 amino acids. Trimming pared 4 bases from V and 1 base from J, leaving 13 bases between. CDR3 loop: CASSSRDTGNTEAFF. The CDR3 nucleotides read TGTGCCAGCAGCTCCCGGGATACTGGGAACACTGAAGCTTTCTTT.

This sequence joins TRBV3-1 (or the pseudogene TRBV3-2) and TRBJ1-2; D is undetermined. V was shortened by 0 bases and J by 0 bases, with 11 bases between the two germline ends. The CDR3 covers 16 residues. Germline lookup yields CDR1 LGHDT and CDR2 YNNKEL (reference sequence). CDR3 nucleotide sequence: TGTGCCAGCAGCCAAGATTGGGCAGGTTCTAACTATGGCTACACCTTC. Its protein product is CASSQDWAGSNYGYTF.

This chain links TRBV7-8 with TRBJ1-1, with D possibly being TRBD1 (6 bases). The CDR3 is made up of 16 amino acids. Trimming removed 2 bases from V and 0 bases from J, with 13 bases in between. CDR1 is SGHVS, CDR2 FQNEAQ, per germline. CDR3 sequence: CASSLFGQGMNTEAFF. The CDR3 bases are TGTGCCAGCAGCTTATTTGGTCAGGGGATGAACACTGAAGCTTTCTTT.

The CDR3 DNA reads TGTGCCACCAGACTAGCGGGAGCAGATACGCAGTATTTT. This encodes CATRLAGADTQYF. The chain joins TRBV24-1 to TRBJ2-3; 11 nucleotides match TRBD2. Germline V gene sequence: CDR1 KGHDR, CDR2 SFDVKD. The ends lost 7 bases at V and 4 bases at J; junction bases unmatched: 0. The CDR3 length is 13 residues.